The T cell receptor (beta chain) under discussion was sequenced for a study of T cells in Graves' hyperthyroidism and ophthalmopathy. In its sample, this clonotype was seen many times. The antigen is not known. It was RNA transcripts that yielded the amplified TCR beta CDR3 regions. When the TCR CDR3 underwent first-round RT-PCR, the HTBI primer set was used. TCRdb analysed the multiplex PCR reads with MiXCR anew, one entry per CDR3 protein. Among a few hundred thousand distinct CDR3 sequences listed, about 13% were seen once. A Clinical Activity Score of at least 3, a NOSPECS grade of at least 4 and a duration under 3 months were recorded in the ophthalmopathy patients. Each diagnosis was grounded in clinical symptoms, serum thyroxine and TRAb, thyroid ultrasound, and orbital computed tomography. Whole-study findings and limits: Ophthalmopathy and stable hyperthyroidism were separated by a 13 V-J model. In the blood, most expanded thyroid clonotypes above 0.001 appeared as well.

Material for sequencing was blood. The source is a woman aged 40 to 49 with Graves' ophthalmopathy.

CDR3 amino acids: CASSFPEGTQYF. CDR3 bases: TGTGCCAGCAGCTTCCCCGAAGGGACCCAGTACTTC. The chain carries TRBV7-9 and TRBJ2-5; D unresolved. This CDR3 comprises 12 residues. Germline V gives CDR1 SEHNR, CDR2 FQNEAQ (reference sequence). Trimming took 3 bases from V and 7 from J, leaving 9 bases between them.